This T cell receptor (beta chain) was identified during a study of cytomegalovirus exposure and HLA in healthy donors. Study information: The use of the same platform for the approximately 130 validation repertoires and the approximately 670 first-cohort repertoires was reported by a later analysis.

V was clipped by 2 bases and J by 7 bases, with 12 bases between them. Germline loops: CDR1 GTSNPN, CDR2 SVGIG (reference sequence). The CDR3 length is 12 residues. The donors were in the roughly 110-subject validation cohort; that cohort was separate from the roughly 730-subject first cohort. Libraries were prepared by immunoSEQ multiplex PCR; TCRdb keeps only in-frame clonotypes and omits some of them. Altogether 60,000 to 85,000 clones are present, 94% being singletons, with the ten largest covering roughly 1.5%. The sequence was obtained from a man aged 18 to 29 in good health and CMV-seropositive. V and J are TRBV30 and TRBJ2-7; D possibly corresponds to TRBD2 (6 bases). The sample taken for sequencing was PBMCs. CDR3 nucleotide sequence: TGTGCCTGGAGTCCGGGAGTAGGGGAGCAGTACTTC. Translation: CAWSPGVGEQYF. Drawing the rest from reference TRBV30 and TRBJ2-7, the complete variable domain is SQTIHQWPATLVQPVGSPLSLECTVEGTSNPNLYWYRQAAGRGLQLLFYSVGIGQISSEVPQNLSASRPQDRQFILSSKKLLLSDSGFYLCAWSPGVGEQYFGPGTRLTVT.